This TCR beta chain was sequenced for a study of shared clonotypes between healthy human individuals. Some clones are missing from TCRdb's copy, which holds only in-frame ones; the method was immunoSEQ multiplex PCR. This table has 1.5 million to 1.9 million clones, about 98% appearing once. Trimming took off 2 bases at V and 2 bases at J, with 6 bases between the two ends. The CDR3 has 13 amino acids. Looked up from germline, CDR1 is SGHAT and CDR2 is FQNNGV. The rearrangement uses TRBV11-2 and TRBJ1-1; D uncertain. Sequences were obtained from naive CD4+ T cells sorted from blood. Subset: CD45RA+ positively selected. This receptor was identified in a man aged 30 to 45 in good health. CDR3 loop: CASSLRGNTEAFF. In nucleotides, the CDR3 is TGTGCCAGCAGCTTACGGGGAAACACTGAAGCTTTCTTT. Filled out from reference TRBV11-2 and TRBJ1-1, the complete variable domain reads EAGVAQSPRYKIIEKRQSVAFWCNPISGHATLYWYQQILGQGPKLLIQFQNNGVVDDSQLPKDRFSAERLKGVDSTLKIQPAKLEDSAVYLCASSLRGNTEAFFGQGTRLTVV.